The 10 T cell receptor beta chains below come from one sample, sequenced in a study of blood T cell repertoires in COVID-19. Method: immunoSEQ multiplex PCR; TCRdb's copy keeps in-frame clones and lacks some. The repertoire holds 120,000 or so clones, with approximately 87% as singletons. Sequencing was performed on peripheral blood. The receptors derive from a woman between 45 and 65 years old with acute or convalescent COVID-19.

The DNA of the CDR3 is TGTGCCAGCAGCCCAACCACAGGGTCCTACGAGCAGTACTTC. Encoded protein: CASSPTTGSYEQYF. V and J are TRBV11-2 and TRBJ2-7; maybe TRBD1 (6 bases). Trimming shortened V by 5 bases and J by 1 base, and 12 bases separated the two germline ends. Germline CDR1 and CDR2: SGHAT and FQNNGV. This CDR3 contains 14 residues.

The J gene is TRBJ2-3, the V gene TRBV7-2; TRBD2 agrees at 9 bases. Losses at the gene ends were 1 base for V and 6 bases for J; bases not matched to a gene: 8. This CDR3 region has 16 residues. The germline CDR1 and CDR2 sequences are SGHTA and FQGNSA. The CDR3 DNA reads TGTGCCAGCAGCTTAGTTGCGGGAGGGCCCGTGGATACGCAGTATTTT. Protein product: CASSLVAGGPVDTQYF.

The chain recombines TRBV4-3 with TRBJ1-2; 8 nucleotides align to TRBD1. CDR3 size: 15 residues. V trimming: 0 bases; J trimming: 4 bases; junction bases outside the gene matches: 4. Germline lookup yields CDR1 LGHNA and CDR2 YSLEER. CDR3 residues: CASSQDRGRFYGYTF. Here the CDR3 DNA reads TGCGCCAGCAGCCAAGACAGGGGGCGCTTCTATGGCTACACCTTC.

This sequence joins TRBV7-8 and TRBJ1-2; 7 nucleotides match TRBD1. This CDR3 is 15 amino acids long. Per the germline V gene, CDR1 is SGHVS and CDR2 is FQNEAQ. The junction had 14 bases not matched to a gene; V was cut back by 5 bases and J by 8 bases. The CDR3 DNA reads TGTGCCAGCAGCCCGGTTTCAGGGGGGACCGGGGGCTACACCTTC. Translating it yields CASSPVSGGTGGYTF.

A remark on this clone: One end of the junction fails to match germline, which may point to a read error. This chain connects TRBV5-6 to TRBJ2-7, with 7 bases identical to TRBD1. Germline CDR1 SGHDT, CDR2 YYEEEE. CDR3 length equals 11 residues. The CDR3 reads CASSHRDSYFF. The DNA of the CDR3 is TGTGCCAGCAGCCACCGGGACAGTTATTTTTTC.

CDR3 nucleotide sequence: TGTGCCATCAGTGGCCGACAGACTAACTATGGCTACACCTTC. Amino acids: CAISGRQTNYGYTF. The rearrangement uses TRBV10-3 and TRBJ1-2, with D maybe TRBD1 (5 bases). Looked up from germline, CDR1 is ENHRY and CDR2 is SYGVKD. Trimming took off 4 bases at V and 0 bases at J, with 9 bases between the two ends. The CDR3 is made up of 14 amino acids.

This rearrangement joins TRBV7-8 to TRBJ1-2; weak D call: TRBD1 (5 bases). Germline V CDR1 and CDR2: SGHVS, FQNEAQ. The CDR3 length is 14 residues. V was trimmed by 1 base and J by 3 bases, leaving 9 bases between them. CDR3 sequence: CASSLVFRDYGYTF. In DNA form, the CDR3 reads TGTGCCAGCAGCTTAGTTTTCAGGGACTATGGCTACACCTTC.

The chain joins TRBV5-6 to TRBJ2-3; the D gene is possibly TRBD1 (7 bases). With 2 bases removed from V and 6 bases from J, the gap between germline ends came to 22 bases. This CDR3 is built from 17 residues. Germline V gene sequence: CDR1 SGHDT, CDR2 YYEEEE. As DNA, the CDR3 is TGTGCCAGCAGCTTCTTGCGGGACAGTAACCTTCCCGATACGCAGTATTTT. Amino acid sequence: CASSFLRDSNLPDTQYF. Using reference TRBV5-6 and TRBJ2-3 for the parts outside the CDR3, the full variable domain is DAGVTQSPTHLIKTRGQQVTLRCSPKSGHDTVSWYQQALGQGPQFIFQYYEEEERQRGNFPDRFSGHQFPNYSSELNVNALLLGDSALYLCASSFLRDSNLPDTQYFGPGTRLTVL.

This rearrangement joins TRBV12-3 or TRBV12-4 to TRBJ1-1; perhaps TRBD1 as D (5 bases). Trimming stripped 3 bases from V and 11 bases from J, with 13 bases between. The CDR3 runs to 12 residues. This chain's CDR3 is CASSLNQGAAFF. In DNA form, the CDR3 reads TGTGCCAGCAGTTTGAATCAGGGTGCGGCTTTCTTT.

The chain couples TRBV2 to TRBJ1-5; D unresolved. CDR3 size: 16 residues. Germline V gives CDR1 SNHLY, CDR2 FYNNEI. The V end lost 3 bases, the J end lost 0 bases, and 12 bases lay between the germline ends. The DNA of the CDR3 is TGTGCCAGCAGTGAGATCGCGATTAATAGCAATCAGCCCCAGCATTTT. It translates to CASSEIAINSNQPQHF.